The next 23 T cell receptor beta chains were all read from a single sample in a study of OX40 agonist ivuxolimab in advanced cancers. Profiling relied on immunoSEQ multiplex PCR, and the TCRdb table lists in-frame clones only, not all of them. This sample has tens of thousands of clones, with around 87% found just once. The sequenced sample was CD4+ or CD8+ T cells sorted from blood, obtained in a trial of the OX40 agonist ivuxolimab. The receptors derive from an adult with an advanced solid tumor such as melanoma, head and neck, liver or kidney cancer.

The chain carries TRBV7-3 and TRBJ2-1; maybe TRBD2 (5 bases). This CDR3 has 17 residues. V was clipped by 2 bases and J by 4 bases, with 18 bases between them. Per the germline V gene, CDR1 is SGHTA and CDR2 is FQGTGA. The CDR3 DNA reads as TGTGCCAGCAGCTTACCCCGGCCGGGAAACAGATACAATGAGCAGTTCTTC. As protein: CASSLPRPGNRYNEQFF.

This rearrangement joins TRBV10-3 to TRBJ1-1, with 9 bases that match TRBD1. Germline CDR1 ENHRY, CDR2 SYGVKD. The CDR3 runs to 15 residues. J lost 4 bases, V lost 3 bases, and 6 bases had no gene match. The CDR3 loop is CAISEPGQGSTEAFF. The CDR3, as DNA: TGTGCCATCAGTGAACCGGGACAGGGTTCCACTGAAGCTTTCTTT.

J is TRBJ2-1 and V is TRBV25-1; 12 positions agree with TRBD2. Germline CDR1 is MGHDK and CDR2 is SYGVNS. The V segment lost 5 bases and the J segment 7 bases; nucleotides outside the gene matches: 6. This CDR3 region has 15 residues. The CDR3 loop is CASSLAGGVRNEQFF. DNA for the CDR3: TGTGCCAGCAGTCTAGCGGGAGGGGTAAGGAATGAGCAGTTCTTC.

The chain employs TRBV15 and TRBJ1-3, with unresolved D. The CDR3 is 17 amino acids. The V and J ends lost 1 base and 7 bases respectively, with 20 bases between them. CDR1 and CDR2 from the germline V gene are LNHNV and YYDKDF (reference sequence). The CDR3 region is CATSRGNIEGPRNTIYF. The DNA of the CDR3 is TGTGCCACCAGCAGAGGGAATATTGAGGGCCCTCGGAACACCATATATTTT.

This clone has a handful of counts. Other nucleotide sequences in the sample specify the same CDR3. The rearrangement uses TRBV9 and TRBJ1-2, with 9 bases aligning to TRBD1. Looked up from germline, CDR1 is SGDLS and CDR2 is YYNGEE. After removal of 3 bases from V and 2 bases from J, the junction contained 5 bases not matched to a gene. CDR3 length: 15 residues. CDR3 amino acids: CASSGGQGPNYGYTF. CDR3 nucleotide sequence: TGTGCCAGCAGCGGAGGACAGGGGCCGAACTATGGCTACACCTTC.

V usage is TRBV4-1 and J usage is TRBJ1-1, with D uncertain. The CDR3 consists of 15 residues. In germline, CDR1 is MGHRA, CDR2 YSYEKL. The V end lost 1 base, the J end lost 0 bases, and 9 bases lay between the germline ends. The DNA of the CDR3 is TGCGCCAGCAGCCAAGGTCCAGGTTTGAACACTGAAGCTTTCTTT. It yields the protein CASSQGPGLNTEAFF.

The V and J genes are TRBV7-2 and TRBJ1-2; 9 bases map to TRBD1. This CDR3 is built from 14 residues. The J segment lost 5 bases and the V segment lost 1 base, leaving 2 bases of the junction unmatched. The germline V gene encodes CDR1 SGHTA and CDR2 FQGNSA. The CDR3 is CASSLGTGEYGYTF. The DNA of the CDR3 is TGTGCCAGCAGCTTAGGGACAGGGGAATATGGCTACACCTTC.

The V gene is TRBV7-2, the J gene TRBJ2-3, with D perhaps matching TRBD1 or TRBD2 (5 bases each). V lost 5 bases and J 1 base, leaving 10 bases between the germline ends. CDR3 length equals 14 residues. Germline V CDR1 and CDR2: SGHTA, FQGNSA. The CDR3 spells CASSIRDGTDTQYF. DNA of the CDR3: TGTGCCAGCAGCATTAGGGACGGCACAGATACGCAGTATTTT.

This clone has only one observation. The J gene is TRBJ2-1, the V gene TRBV18; D possibly corresponds to TRBD1 (6 bases). Deletions cut 3 bases from V and 1 base from J, with 10 bases between. From germline, CDR1 is KGHSH and CDR2 LQKENI. The CDR3 has 15 residues. CDR3 nucleotide sequence: TGTGCCAGCTCACCGGACAGTAGGTCCTACAATGAGCAGTTCTTC. Amino acids: CASSPDSRSYNEQFF.

The V gene is TRBV2, the J gene TRBJ1-2; 10 bases map to TRBD1. Germline values: CDR1 SNHLY, CDR2 FYNNEI. CDR3 length: 14 amino acids. Germline trimming cut 7 bases from V and 2 bases from J; bases unmatched to any gene: 4. The CDR3 nucleotides are TGTGCCAGCACCACGGGACAGGGGAACTATGGCTACACCTTC. This sequence encodes CASTTGQGNYGYTF.

J is TRBJ1-1 and V is TRBV7-3; a possible D gene is TRBD1 (5 bases). The CDR3 loop spans 15 amino acids. Trimming left V 0 bases short and J 4 bases short, with 12 bases between. CDR1 and CDR2 (germline): SGHTA, FQGTGA. The CDR3 nucleotides are TGTGCCAGCAGCTTAACCCCCGTGGGGACCACTGAAGCTTTCTTT. It encodes CASSLTPVGTTEAFF. The variable domain in full, completed from reference TRBV7-3 and TRBJ1-1, reads GAGVSQTPSNKVTEKGKYVELRCDPISGHTALYWYRQSLGQGPEFLIYFQGTGAADDSGLPNDRFFAVRPEGSVSTLKIQRTERGDSAVYLCASSLTPVGTTEAFFGQGTRLTVV.

The V and J genes are TRBV19 and TRBJ1-1; D ambiguous. The CDR3 is 14 amino acids. Germline assignment: CDR1 LNHDA and CDR2 SQIVND (reference sequence). The ends were cut back, 4 bases at V and 0 bases at J, with 9 bases in the middle. The CDR3 sequence: CASSTLGLNTEAFF. CDR3 nucleotide sequence: TGTGCCAGTAGTACCCTAGGCTTGAACACTGAAGCTTTCTTT.

This clone was picked up one time. This chain joins TRBV5-4 and TRBJ1-4, with D uncertain. The V gene lost 3 bases and the J gene lost 6 bases, with 15 bases spanning the gap. Germline-derived CDR1 and CDR2 are SGHNT and YYREEE (reference sequence). The CDR3 spans 15 residues. CDR3 bases: TGTGCCAGCAGCTCCAAGACGGATTTATATGAAAAACTGTTTTTT. This sequence encodes CASSSKTDLYEKLFF.

The count of this clone is one. The gene calls are TRBV18 and TRBJ1-5, with 10 bases lining up with TRBD1. This CDR3 contains 16 residues. V was pared by 4 bases and J by 0 bases, with 3 bases of the junction left unmatched. Germline CDR1 is KGHSH and CDR2 is LQKENI. The CDR3 protein is CASSRQGANSNQPQHF. The CDR3 DNA reads TGTGCCAGCTCACGACAGGGGGCAAATAGCAATCAGCCCCAGCATTTT.

The J gene is TRBJ2-7, the V gene TRBV6-5; 7 bases align to TRBD1. The CDR3 runs to 14 residues. Germline values: CDR1 MNHEY, CDR2 SVGAGI. V lost 5 bases and J lost 6; bases outside the gene matches: 10. CDR3 in amino acids: CASSGRQGSTEQYV. The CDR3 region has the DNA TGTGCCAGCAGTGGACGACAGGGATCCACCGAGCAGTACGTC.

The chain links TRBV29-1 to TRBJ2-5; 7 bases match TRBD2. The V and J ends lost 6 bases and 5 bases, in that order; junction bases with no gene match: 15. The CDR3 totals 15 residues. CDR1 is SQVTM, CDR2 ANQGSEA, per germline. In nucleotides, the CDR3 is TGCAGCGTCGCGCGGGTTGGGGCGGGAGTTGAGACCCAGTACTTC. It encodes CSVARVGAGVETQYF.

CDR3 sequence reads: CASSLDTGATDTQYF. DNA of the CDR3: TGTGCCAGCAGCTTAGATACGGGGGCAACAGATACGCAGTATTTT. The J gene is TRBJ2-3, the V gene TRBV11-3, with D perhaps given as TRBD1 or TRBD2 (6 bases each). In germline, CDR1 is SGHNT, CDR2 YENEEA. V shed 0 bases and J shed 3 bases, with 10 bases lying between them. The length of the CDR3 is 15 residues.

The chain links TRBV6-6 to TRBJ2-7, with TRBD2 matching over 12 bases. This CDR3 spans 15 amino acids. Germline V gene data show CDR1 as MNHNY and CDR2 as SVGAGI (reference sequence). V lost 2 bases, J lost 4 bases, and 3 bases stayed unmatched. The DNA for the CDR3 is TGTGCCAGCAGTTACCGGACTAGCGGGACTTACGAGCAGTACTTC. Its translation is CASSYRTSGTYEQYF.

This rearrangement joins TRBV4-1 to TRBJ2-1; 8 nucleotides align to TRBD2. J gave up 9 bases and V 4 bases, and 11 bases lay outside the gene matches. Germline CDR1 and CDR2: MGHRA and YSYEKL. CDR3 length: 15 amino acids. CDR3 sequence reads: CASSRDQAGEIEQFF. The CDR3 DNA reads as TGCGCCAGCAGCCGAGACCAAGCGGGAGAAATTGAGCAGTTCTTC.

The chain combines TRBV7-9 with TRBJ1-2; weak D call: TRBD1 (5 bases). The germline V gene has CDR1 SEHNR and CDR2 FQNEAQ (reference sequence). The V end was cut by 0 bases, the J end by 8 bases, with 13 bases between. The CDR3 loop spans 14 amino acids. The CDR3 reads CASSLAPGSTGYTF. The CDR3 coding sequence is TGTGCCAGCAGCTTAGCACCAGGGTCGACCGGCTACACCTTC.

The chain is built from TRBV27 and TRBJ1-2; D not resolved. This CDR3 comprises 16 residues. The germline V gene has CDR1 MNHEY and CDR2 SMNVEV (reference sequence). The V end was cut by 5 bases, the J end by 4 bases, with 20 bases between. The CDR3 region has the DNA TGTGCCAGCAGTCCCCCCGGGAGCGGGCTTTCCTATGGCTACACCTTC. Encoded protein: CASSPPGSGLSYGYTF.

This clone was detected once. The chain is built from TRBV6-1 and TRBJ2-1; D is unresolved. Germline V lookup: CDR1 MNHNS, CDR2 SASEGT. The CDR3 runs to 12 residues. V was trimmed by 10 bases and J by 4 bases, leaving 11 bases between them. The CDR3 nucleotides are TGTGCCACGGCATGGCGGTACAATGAGCAGTTCTTC. Its translation is CATAWRYNEQFF.

The gene calls are TRBV27 and TRBJ2-7; the D gene is possibly TRBD1 (6 bases). CDR3 length: 14 amino acids. The germline V gene has CDR1 MNHEY and CDR2 SMNVEV (reference sequence). V gave up 5 bases and J gave up 3 bases, with 14 bases separating them. The CDR3 nucleotides are TGTGCCAGCAGTCCGCTCGGACAGCTCTACGAGCAGTACTTC. It is translated as CASSPLGQLYEQYF.